The present TCR beta chain was sequenced within a study of cytomegalovirus exposure and HLA in healthy donors. Of note for this clone: Its antigen is unidentified.

Points from the study as a whole: As a later analysis revealed, most CMV-associated TCR beta chains appeared HLA-restricted. The records held CMV serostatus as the only immune exposure information.

Use of 60 Vbeta and 13 Jbeta primers characterized the PCR. Clones were read by immunoSEQ multiplex PCR, and TCRdb kept only the in-frame ones, dropping some. The sample lists over 100,000 clones, around 10% seen once, with around 5.9% in the top ten. This sequence was found in a man aged 35 to 55 in good health and CMV-seropositive. Sequenced material: PBMCs.

CDR3 nucleotides: TGTGCCAGCAGCTTAAGGGGATACGATGAGCAGTTCTTC. This translates into CASSLRGYDEQFF. This rearrangement joins TRBV7-2 to TRBJ2-1; possibly TRBD1 for D (5 bases). V lost 2 bases to trimming and J lost 8 bases, with 10 bases between them. The germline gives CDR1 SGHTA, CDR2 FQGNSA. The CDR3 is 13 amino acids. Drawing the rest from reference TRBV7-2 and TRBJ2-1, the complete variable domain is GAGVSQSPSNKVTEKGKDVELRCDPISGHTALYWYRQSLGQGLEFLIYFQGNSAPDKSGLPSDRFSAERTGGSVSTLTIQRTQQEDSAVYLCASSLRGYDEQFFGPGTRLTVL.